These T cell receptor beta chains were read from a single sample in a study of lymphopenia after photon versus proton radiotherapy. Assay used: immunoSEQ multiplex PCR; TCRdb lists only in-frame clones, some missing. The sample lists approximately 21,000 clones, about 85% occurring once. The specimen comprised peripheral blood, sampled from a patient treated with photon-based radiotherapy. These receptor sequences come from a man aged 60 to 75 with pancreatic cancer. CDR3s include the opening cysteine and the closing phenylalanine or tryptophan. The order of the fields is clone size, V gene, J gene, D gene, CDR3 length, CDR3 DNA, CDR3 protein. D genes are given only for firm matches. For some rows the clone size is stated as once, few or many, or as a class when expanded; others skip it.

.	TRBV10-3	TRBJ2-1	.	13	TGTGCCATCAGTCAATTTCACAACAATGAGCAGTTCTTC	CAISQFHNNEQFF
.	TRBV30	TRBJ1-1	TRBD1	12	TGTGCCTGGACCCGGACAGGGTCTGAAGCTTTCTTT	CAWTRTGSEAFF
few	TRBV6-5	TRBJ1-5	.	15	TGTGCCAGCAGTCCAGGGCATGGGGGCAATCAGCCCCAGCATTTT	CASSPGHGGNQPQHF
.	TRBV6-5	TRBJ1-2	TRBD1	14	TGTGCCAGCAGCATTGGGGGACAGCTCTATGGCTACACCTTC	CASSIGGQLYGYTF
.	TRBV7-2	TRBJ1-2	.	15	TGTGCCAGCAGCTTAGCCGACAGGTCTAACTATGGCTACACCTTC	CASSLADRSNYGYTF
.	TRBV5-1	TRBJ2-3	TRBD2	16	TGCGCCAGCAGCTTCGGACTAGCGGGGGACACAGATACGCAGTATTTT	CASSFGLAGDTDTQYF
.	TRBV4-3	TRBJ1-1	.	14	TGCGCCAGCAGCCAAGATACGAGGAGGGCTGAAGCTTTCTTT	CASSQDTRRAEAFF
once	TRBV5-1	TRBJ1-1	TRBD1	14	TGCGCCAGCAGCTGGGCCAGGGGGCTGACTGAAGCTTTCTTT	CASSWARGLTEAFF
.	TRBV4-1	TRBJ1-1	TRBD1	15	TGCGCCAGCAGCCAAGCACCGGGACAGGGTTTAGAAGCTTTCTTT	CASSQAPGQGLEAFF
.	TRBV11-3	TRBJ1-2	TRBD1	14	TGTGCCAGCAGCTCTACAGGGGATGACTATGGCTACACCTTC	CASSSTGDDYGYTF
once	TRBV11-2	TRBJ2-4	TRBD2	17	TGTGCCAGCAGCCCCGGGACTAGCGGGGGGGCGAAAAACATTCAGTACTTC	CASSPGTSGGAKNIQYF
.	TRBV7-8	TRBJ1-1	.	14	TGTGCCAGCAGCTTATTGGGGGAGGACACTGAAGCTTTCTTT	CASSLLGEDTEAFF
.	TRBV5-1	TRBJ1-1	.	12	TGCGCCAGCAGCTCTCAGGGCACTGAAGCTTTCTTT	CASSSQGTEAFF
.	TRBV11-2	TRBJ1-3	.	13	TGTGCCAGCAGCTCGGACCAGGGAAACACCATATATTTT	CASSSDQGNTIYF
.	TRBV6-5	TRBJ2-3	TRBD1	13	TGTGCCAGCAGTGACAGGGGGACAGATACGCAGTATTTT	CASSDRGTDTQYF
.	TRBV30	TRBJ1-4	TRBD1	15	TGTGCCTGGAGTGGGACAGGGGTGCTTGTCGAAAAACTGTTTTTT	CAWSGTGVLVEKLFF
.	TRBV11-2	TRBJ2-4	.	14	TGTGCCAGCAGCTTAGACCGGGCCAAAAACATTCAGTACTTC	CASSLDRAKNIQYF
.	TRBV5-4	TRBJ2-2	.	15	TGTGCCAGCAGCTTGGAATTCGGACAGTCCGGGGAGCTGTTTTTT	CASSLEFGQSGELFF
few	TRBV5-1	TRBJ1-4	.	14	TGCGCCAGCAGCCCTGCGGGGCTAGGAGAAAAACTGTTTTTT	CASSPAGLGEKLFF
once	TRBV5-1	TRBJ1-1	.	14	TGCGCCAGCAGCATAAACCAGGGCCTTTATGAAGCTTTCTTT	CASSINQGLYEAFF
.	TRBV13	TRBJ2-7	.	14	TGTGCCAGCAGCCCTGGCTACTTTGGCTACGAGCAGTACTTC	CASSPGYFGYEQYF
.	TRBV7-6	TRBJ1-2	.	14	TGTGCCAGCAGCTTAGGTACAGAACTCTATGGCTACACCTTC	CASSLGTELYGYTF
.	TRBV5-8	TRBJ2-3	TRBD2	17	TGTGCCAGCAGCTTGGGGCATCGGACTAGCGGCACAGATACGCAGTATTTT	CASSLGHRTSGTDTQYF
.	TRBV7-9	TRBJ1-1	.	13	TGTGCCAGCAGCCAAGGACAGAACACTGAAGCTTTCTTT	CASSQGQNTEAFF
.	TRBV30	TRBJ1-2	TRBD1	15	TGTGCCTGGAGTAGGGACAGCCCTATTTGGTATGGCTACACCTTC	CAWSRDSPIWYGYTF
.	TRBV4-1	TRBJ2-2	.	16	TGCGCCAGCAGCCAAATAATTCTCTCGGGCACCGGGGAGCTGTTTTTT	CASSQIILSGTGELFF
.	TRBV14	TRBJ2-1	.	16	TGTGCCAGCAGCCAACAAAGAATTCCTAGAGGCAATGAGCAGTTCTTC	CASSQQRIPRGNEQFF
once	TRBV7-9	TRBJ2-7	TRBD1	15	TGTGCCAGCAGCCCCCGGCTGCAGGGGGTCTACGAGCAGTACTTC	CASSPRLQGVYEQYF
once	TRBV7-9	TRBJ2-3	TRBD2	14	TGTGCCAGCAGCTTGGGACTAGCGGGAGATACGCAGTATTTT	CASSLGLAGDTQYF
.	TRBV30	TRBJ2-5	.	12	TGTGCCTGGAGTATCGGGAAAGAGACCCAGTACTTC	CAWSIGKETQYF
once	TRBV6-6	TRBJ2-7	.	12	TGTGCCAGCAGCCTCCGACTAGACGAGCAGTACTTC	CASSLRLDEQYF
few	TRBV19	TRBJ2-7	TRBD2	13	TGTGCCAGTAGCAGCGGGGGCTCCTACGAGCAGTACTTC	CASSSGGSYEQYF
few	TRBV18	TRBJ1-6	.	16	TGTGCCAGCCGAGATGTGAACCTCAGAGTCAATTCACCCCTCCACTTT	CASRDVNLRVNSPLHF
.	TRBV20-1	TRBJ2-1	TRBD2	11	TGCAGTGCCCAACTAGCGAGGGAGCAGTTCTTC	CSAQLAREQFF
.	TRBV18	TRBJ2-1	.	15	TGTGCCAGCTCAGCGACAGCGGACTCCTACAATGAGCAGTTCTTC	CASSATADSYNEQFF
.	TRBV6-1	TRBJ2-3	TRBD2	15	TGTGCCAGCAGTGAAGCTAGCGGGGGGCCAGATACGCAGTATTTT	CASSEASGGPDTQYF
.	TRBV7-9	TRBJ2-2	TRBD2	16	TGTGCCAGCAGCCCAGGAGCGGGGTTCTACACCGGGGAGCTGTTTTTT	CASSPGAGFYTGELFF
few	TRBV5-6	TRBJ1-1	.	13	TGTGCCAGCAGCTTGAGGGTCGGCCCTGAAGCTTTCTTT	CASSLRVGPEAFF
once	TRBV30	TRBJ1-1	.	12	TGTGCCTGGACTCCATTGAACACTGAAGCTTTCTTT	CAWTPLNTEAFF
.	TRBV7-2	TRBJ1-1	.	13	TGTGCCAGCAGCTGGCAGGGGTACACTGAAGCTTTCTTT	CASSWQGYTEAFF
.	TRBV5-4	TRBJ2-7	.	14	TGTGCCAGCAGCCCCTATCAGGGGTACTACGAGCAGTACTTC	CASSPYQGYYEQYF
.	TRBV14	TRBJ2-7	.	14	TGTGCCAGCAGCCAGGACCTTAGAACCTACGAGCAGTACTTC	CASSQDLRTYEQYF
once	TRBV30	TRBJ2-3	TRBD2	13	TGTGCCTGGGGGCGGGGGGGACCAGATACGCAGTATTTT	CAWGRGGPDTQYF
once	TRBV4-3	TRBJ2-3	TRBD2	16	TGCGCCAGCAGCCAAGTTGGTCGGGGAGGGGTAGATACGCAGTATTTT	CASSQVGRGGVDTQYF
.	TRBV6-1	TRBJ2-7	.	15	TGTGCCAGCAGTGAATCATGGGGACTCTCCTACGAGCAGTACTTC	CASSESWGLSYEQYF